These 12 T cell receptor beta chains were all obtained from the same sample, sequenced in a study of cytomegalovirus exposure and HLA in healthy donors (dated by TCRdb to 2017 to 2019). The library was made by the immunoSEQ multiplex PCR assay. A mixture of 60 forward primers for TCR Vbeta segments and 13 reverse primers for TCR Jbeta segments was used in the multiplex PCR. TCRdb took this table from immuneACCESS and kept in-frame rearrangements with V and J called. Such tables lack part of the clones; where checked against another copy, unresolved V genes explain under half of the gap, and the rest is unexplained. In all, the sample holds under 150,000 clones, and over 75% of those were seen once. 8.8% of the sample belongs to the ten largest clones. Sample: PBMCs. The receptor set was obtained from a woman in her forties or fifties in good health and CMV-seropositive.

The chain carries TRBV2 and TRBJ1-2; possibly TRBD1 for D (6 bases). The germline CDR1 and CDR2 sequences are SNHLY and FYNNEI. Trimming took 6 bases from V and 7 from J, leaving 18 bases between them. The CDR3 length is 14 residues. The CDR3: CASSFSMDSGGYTF. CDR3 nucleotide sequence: TGTGCCAGCAGCTTCTCAATGGACAGTGGTGGCTACACCTTC.

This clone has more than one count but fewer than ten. This CDR3 reads CASSSGWSTEAFF. The CDR3 DNA follows: TGTGCCAGCAGCTCCGGGTGGAGCACTGAAGCTTTCTTT. The V and J genes are TRBV7-3 and TRBJ1-1, with unresolved D. Germline assignment: CDR1 SGHTA and CDR2 FQGTGA. The CDR3 contains 13 residues. V shed 4 bases and J shed 4 bases, with 10 bases lying between them. Full variable domain (missing parts from reference TRBV7-3 and TRBJ1-1): GAGVSQTPSNKVTEKGKYVELRCDPISGHTALYWYRQSLGQGPEFLIYFQGTGAADDSGLPNDRFFAVRPEGSVSTLKIQRTERGDSAVYLCASSSGWSTEAFFGQGTRLTVV.

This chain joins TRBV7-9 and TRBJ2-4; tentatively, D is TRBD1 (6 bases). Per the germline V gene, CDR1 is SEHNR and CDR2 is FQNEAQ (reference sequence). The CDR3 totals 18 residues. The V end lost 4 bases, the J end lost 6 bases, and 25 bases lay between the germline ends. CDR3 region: CASSSTTRGRIGGNIQYF. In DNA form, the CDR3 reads TGTGCCAGCAGCTCCACGACCCGGGGCCGGATAGGGGGAAACATTCAGTACTTC.

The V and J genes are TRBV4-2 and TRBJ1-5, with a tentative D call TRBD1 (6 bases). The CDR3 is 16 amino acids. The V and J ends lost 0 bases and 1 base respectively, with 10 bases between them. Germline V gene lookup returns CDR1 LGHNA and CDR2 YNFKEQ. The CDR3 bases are TGTGCCAGCAGCCAAGAACAGGGATTGAGCAATCAGCCCCAGCATTTT. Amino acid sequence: CASSQEQGLSNQPQHF.

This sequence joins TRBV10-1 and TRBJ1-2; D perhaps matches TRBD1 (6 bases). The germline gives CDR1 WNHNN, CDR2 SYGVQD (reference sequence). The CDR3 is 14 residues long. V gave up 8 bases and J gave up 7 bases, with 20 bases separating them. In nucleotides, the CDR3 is TGCGCCAGCTGTAGAGGGGGTGGTAGTGCTGGCTACACCTTC. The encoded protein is CASCRGGGSAGYTF.

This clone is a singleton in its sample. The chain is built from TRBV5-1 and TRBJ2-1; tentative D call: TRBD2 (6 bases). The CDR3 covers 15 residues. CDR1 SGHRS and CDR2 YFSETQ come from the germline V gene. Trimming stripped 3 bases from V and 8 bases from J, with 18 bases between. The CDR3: CASSWGVGDSDEQFF. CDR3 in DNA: TGCGCCAGCAGCTGGGGGGTTGGCGATTCCGATGAGCAGTTCTTC.

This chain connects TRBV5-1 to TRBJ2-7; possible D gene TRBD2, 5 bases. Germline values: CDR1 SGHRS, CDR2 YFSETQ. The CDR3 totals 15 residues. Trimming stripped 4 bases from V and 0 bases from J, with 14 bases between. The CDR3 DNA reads TGCGCCAGCAGCGTTGGACTGCCTAGCTCCTACGAGCAGTACTTC. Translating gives CASSVGLPSSYEQYF.

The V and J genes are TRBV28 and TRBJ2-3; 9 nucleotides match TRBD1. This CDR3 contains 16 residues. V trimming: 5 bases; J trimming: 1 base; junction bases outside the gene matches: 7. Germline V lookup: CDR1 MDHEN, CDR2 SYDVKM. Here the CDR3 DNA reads TGTGCCAGCAGTCCGAACAGGGGGCTAGGCACAGATACGCAGTATTTT. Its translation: CASSPNRGLGTDTQYF.

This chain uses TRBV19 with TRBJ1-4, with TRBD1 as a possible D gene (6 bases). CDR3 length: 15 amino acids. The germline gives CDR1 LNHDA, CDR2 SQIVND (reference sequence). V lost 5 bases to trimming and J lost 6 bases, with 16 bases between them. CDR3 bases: TGTGCCAGTAGTCAAAGCCGGGACACCTATGAAAAACTGTTTTTT. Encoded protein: CASSQSRDTYEKLFF.

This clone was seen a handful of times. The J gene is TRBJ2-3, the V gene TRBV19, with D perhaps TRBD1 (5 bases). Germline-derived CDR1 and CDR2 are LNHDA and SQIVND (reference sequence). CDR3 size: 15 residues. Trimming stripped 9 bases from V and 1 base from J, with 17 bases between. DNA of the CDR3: TGTGCCAGCCGCCCAGCAGGGCTGCGCACAGATACGCAGTATTTT. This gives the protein CASRPAGLRTDTQYF.

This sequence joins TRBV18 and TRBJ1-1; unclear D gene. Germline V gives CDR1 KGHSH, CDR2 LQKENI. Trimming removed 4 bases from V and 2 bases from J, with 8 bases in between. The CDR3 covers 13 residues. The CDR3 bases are TGTGCCAGCTCACAGAGGGCAAACACTGAAGCTTTCTTT. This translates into CASSQRANTEAFF.

The CDR3 bases are TGTGCCAGCAGTCGGGACAGCGGCCTGACTGAAAAACTGTTTTTT. Translation: CASSRDSGLTEKLFF. The gene calls are TRBV6-5 and TRBJ1-4; 7 positions match TRBD1. The CDR3 spans 15 residues. V lost 5 bases, J lost 7 bases, and 10 bases stayed unmatched. The V gene's germline CDR1 is MNHEY and CDR2 SVGAGI.